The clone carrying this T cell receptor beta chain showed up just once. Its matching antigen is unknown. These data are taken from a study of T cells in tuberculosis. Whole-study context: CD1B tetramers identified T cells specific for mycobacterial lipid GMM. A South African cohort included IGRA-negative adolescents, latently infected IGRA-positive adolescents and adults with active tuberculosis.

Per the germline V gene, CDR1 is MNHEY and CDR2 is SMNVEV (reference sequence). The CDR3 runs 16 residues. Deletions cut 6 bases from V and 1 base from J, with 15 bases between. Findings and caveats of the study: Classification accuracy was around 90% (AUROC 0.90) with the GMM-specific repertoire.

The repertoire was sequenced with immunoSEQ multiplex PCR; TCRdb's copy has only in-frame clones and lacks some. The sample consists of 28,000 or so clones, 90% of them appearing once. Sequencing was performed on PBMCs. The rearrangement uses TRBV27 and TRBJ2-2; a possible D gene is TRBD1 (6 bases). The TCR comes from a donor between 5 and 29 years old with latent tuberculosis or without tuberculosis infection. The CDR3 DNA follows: TGTGCCAGCAGCGGTGGTAACAGGGTGAACACCGGGGAGCTGTTTTTT. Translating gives CASSGGNRVNTGELFF.